This TCR beta chain comes out of a study of T cell repertoires in cytomegalovirus infection. Study information: Indications of both CMV infection and matching HLA type were provided by public TCR beta signatures.

TCRdb fed the reads into MiXCR, producing one record per CDR3 protein. Among about 190,000 distinct CDR3 sequences listed, about a tenth were seen once. This clonotype was seen ten or more times. What it recognizes is unknown. Points from the study as a whole: Predominance within the ex vivo response was attributable to HLA-C-restricted CMV-specific TCR beta clonotypes. Using cumulative public TCR beta family frequency, the authors identified those who carried CMV together with the relevant HLA.

V lost 5 bases, J lost 9 bases, and 8 bases lay in between. Germline V gives CDR1 MDHEN, CDR2 SYDVKM. The CDR3 loop spans 12 amino acids. The sample consisted of PBMCs. The receptor was isolated from a human donor in good health (CMV status not recorded). Some clones in this sample may be carry-over from other donors' samples. The chain carries TRBV28 and TRBJ1-6; no firm D call. The CDR3, as DNA: TGTGCCAGCAGTCCTGTATTTTCACCCCTCCACTTT. Amino acids: CASSPVFSPLHF.